The T cell receptor (beta chain) under discussion was sequenced for a study of T cell changes during pregnancy in multiple sclerosis. Sequencing was performed with immunoSEQ multiplex PCR; in TCRdb, only in-frame clones are kept and a portion is missing. The data show about 47,000 clones, around 93% seen once. This clonotype was sampled from a female donor with multiple sclerosis, enrolled in a pregnancy study. Source: peripheral blood, taken after pregnancy.

In DNA, the CDR3 is TGCAGCGCCGAGACAGGGAACGACTATGGCTACACCTTC. It encodes CSAETGNDYGYTF. The chain employs TRBV29-1 and TRBJ1-2; 7 positions match TRBD1. The J segment lost 3 bases and the V segment lost 7 bases, leaving 8 bases of the junction unmatched. CDR1 and CDR2 from the germline V gene are SQVTM and ANQGSEA. The CDR3 length is 13 residues.